This T cell receptor (beta chain) comes out of a study of T cell responses to AZD1222 COVID-19 vaccine. General study findings and limits: No day 14 peak samples; only post-peak repertoires were characterized. Among the donors, most were white British and more were female, and clonal diversity was possibly underestimated.

Remarks on this clone: The antigen is not known.

The CDR3 contains 14 residues. Trimming at V came to 5 bases and at J to 4 bases, leaving 7 bases not matched to a gene. Germline V gene lookup returns CDR1 LNHDA and CDR2 SQIVND (reference sequence). TCRdb's table, derived via immunoSEQ multiplex PCR, lists solely in-frame clones and lacks some. The sample has more than 80,000 clones, around 90% seen once. This chain uses TRBV19 with TRBJ1-2; 7 nucleotides agree with TRBD1. This clonotype was obtained from an adult in good health. The sequencing used peripheral blood, collected on day 0 of AZD1222 vaccination. CDR3 sequence: CASSSDKGAYGYTF. Written as DNA, the CDR3 is TGTGCCAGTAGTTCAGACAAGGGGGCCTATGGCTACACCTTC.